The 6 T cell receptor beta chains in this list originate from one sample, sequenced in a study of CD8+ T cells in alopecia areata. Extracted from the samples, RNA was reverse transcribed into cDNA to serve as the sequencing template. The data were produced by immunoSEQ multiplex PCR, yet TCRdb's version contains in-frame clones alone and is incomplete. The data contain 93,000 or so clones, 86% of them seen just once; the ten biggest clones take up around 10%. Sample treatment: oral pan-JAK inhibitor, 5-10 mg twice daily. This specimen consisted of CD8+ T cells sorted from blood, obtained at approximately week 30, from a patient treated with tofacitinib. These receptors were obtained from a human donor with alopecia areata.

This chain joins TRBV10-2 and TRBJ2-5, with 8 bases aligning to TRBD1. Near its end, the DNA agrees better with TRBJ2-7, so the J call may be wrong. This CDR3 region has 15 residues. In germline, CDR1 is WSHSY, CDR2 SAAADI. The CDR3, as DNA: TGCGCCAGCAATCATGATGGGACAGGCCCCTACGAGCAGTACTTC. It specifies CASNHDGTGPYEQYF.

The chain employs TRBV4-1 and TRBJ1-3; no clear D gene. This CDR3 is built from 18 residues. Germline values: CDR1 MGHRA, CDR2 YSYEKL. V lost 0 bases to trimming and J lost 0 bases, with 15 bases between them. CDR3: CASSQDGPPANSGNTIYF. CDR3 sequence (DNA): TGCGCCAGCAGCCAAGATGGCCCCCCGGCGAACTCTGGAAACACCATATATTTT.

V usage is TRBV18 and J usage is TRBJ2-7, with 7 bases that match TRBD2. Looked up from germline, CDR1 is KGHSH and CDR2 is LQKENI. Trimming removed 8 bases from V and 2 bases from J; junction bases left unmatched: 12. The CDR3 has 15 residues. The CDR3 coding sequence is TGTGCCAGCACCACGGGACTACAGAGTCCCTACGAGCAGTACTTC. This gives the protein CASTTGLQSPYEQYF.

J is TRBJ2-7 and V is TRBV19; maybe TRBD2 (6 bases). Germline V gives CDR1 LNHDA, CDR2 SQIVND (reference sequence). The CDR3 extends over 14 amino acids. V was shortened by 6 bases and J by 3 bases, with 15 bases between the two germline ends. CDR3 sequence reads: CASSPGTDYYEQYF. CDR3 in DNA: TGTGCCAGTAGCCCCGGGACGGACTACTACGAGCAGTACTTC.

The chain carries TRBV7-6 and TRBJ1-2, with 9 bases identical to TRBD1. Germline values: CDR1 SGHVS, CDR2 FNYEAQ. The trim removed 5 bases at V and 7 bases at J, leaving 8 bases unmatched. The CDR3 sequence is 14 residues long. CDR3 loop: CASSPGGTGFGYTF. CDR3 nucleotides: TGTGCCAGCAGCCCAGGAGGGACAGGGTTTGGCTACACCTTC.

V gene TRBV5-1 combines with J gene TRBJ1-5; D unresolved. With 1 base removed from V and 0 bases from J, the gap between germline ends came to 11 bases. The V gene's germline CDR1 is SGHRS and CDR2 YFSETQ. This CDR3 is 16 amino acids long. CDR3 DNA sequence: TGCGCCAGCAGCTTGTGGCCAATCGATAGCAATCAGCCCCAGCATTTT. Residues: CASSLWPIDSNQPQHF. Full variable domain (rest looked up from reference TRBV5-1 and TRBJ1-5): KAGVTQTPRYLIKTRGQQVTLSCSPISGHRSVSWYQQTPGQGLQFLFEYFSETQRNKGNFPGRFSGRQFSNSRSEMNVSTLELGDSALYLCASSLWPIDSNQPQHFGDGTRLSIL.